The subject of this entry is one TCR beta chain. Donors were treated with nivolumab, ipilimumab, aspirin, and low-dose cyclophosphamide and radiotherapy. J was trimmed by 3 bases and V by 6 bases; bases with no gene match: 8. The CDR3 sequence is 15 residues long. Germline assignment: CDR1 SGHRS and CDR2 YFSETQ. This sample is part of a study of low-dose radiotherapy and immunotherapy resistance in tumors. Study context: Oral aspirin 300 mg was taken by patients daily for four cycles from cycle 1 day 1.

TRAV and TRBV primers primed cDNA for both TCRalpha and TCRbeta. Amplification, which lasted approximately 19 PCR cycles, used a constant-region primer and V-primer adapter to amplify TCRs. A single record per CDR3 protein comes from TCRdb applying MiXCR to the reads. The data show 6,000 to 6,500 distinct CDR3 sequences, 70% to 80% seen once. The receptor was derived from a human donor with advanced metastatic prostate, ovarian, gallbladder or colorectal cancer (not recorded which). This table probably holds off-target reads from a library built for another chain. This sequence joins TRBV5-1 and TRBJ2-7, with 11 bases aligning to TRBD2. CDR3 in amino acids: CASKSTSGEVYEQYF. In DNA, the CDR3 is TGCGCCAGCAAGTCGACTAGCGGGGAGGTCTACGAGCAGTACTTC.